This paragraph reports one TCR beta chain. An end of the junction differs from the germline gene, which may be a read error. Arm-PCR of CDR3 regions and iRepertoire HTBI primers were the basis on which TCR beta libraries were built. One entry per CDR3 protein results from TCRdb running MiXCR on the multiplex PCR reads. The sample includes about 320,000 distinct CDR3 sequences, over 15% seen only once; the top ten take less than 40%. CDR3 size: 14 residues. Germline V CDR1 and CDR2: MDHEN, SYDVKM. The time point denotes: newly diagnosed GD, antithyroid drugs for less than 3 months. RNA extracted from PBMCs served as the sequencing template. In each case, Graves' disease was diagnosed per American Thyroid Association guidelines. The entry originates in a study of regulatory T cells in long-lasting Graves disease.

The V and J genes are TRBV28 and TRBJ2-5, with D maybe TRBD1 (8 bases). The clonotype originates from a female donor with Graves disease. The sample consisted of peripheral blood mononuclear cells (PBMCs), taken at new diagnosis, from a patient treated with antithyroid drugs. The CDR3 here is CASSLLQGGETRYF. The CDR3 DNA is TGTGCCAGCAGTCTCCTACAGGGGGGGGAGACCCGGTACTTC.